This T cell receptor (beta chain) came from a study of CD8 T cells in Susac syndrome. Between the trimmed V and J ends, which lost 5 bases and 10 bases, there was a span of 17 bases. Germline CDR1 reads SGHTA; CDR2 reads FQGNSA. This CDR3 has 14 amino acids. With random hexamers, roughly 0.45 to 1 ug RNA was reverse transcribed. TCRdb called the immunoSEQ multiplex PCR reads again in MiXCR, with one record for every CDR3 protein. Of around 300,000 distinct CDR3 sequences in the sample, under 95% were seen once. Sequencing of TCR beta was performed on blood CD8+ and CD4+ T cells. Through negative isolation, CD4+ and CD8+ T cells were obtained, while TEMRA cells were enriched using FACS.

The material sequenced was CD4+ T cells from PBMCs. The sequence derives from a human donor with multiple sclerosis. J is TRBJ1-4 and V is TRBV7-2; D is unresolved. CDR3: CASSLPVTYGKLFF. The CDR3 DNA reads as TGTGCCAGCAGCCTCCCTGTTACCTATGGAAAACTGTTTTTT.